These 25 T cell receptor beta chains were sequenced from one sample in a study of Ad26.COV2.S vaccination and SARS-CoV-2 variants. Produced via immunoSEQ multiplex PCR; TCRdb's table is partial and in-frame only. The data show 440,000 or so clones, roughly nine tenths seen once. Treatment noted: roughly 18 received Ad26.COV2.S at low or high dose, single or two shots; a few received placebo; per-sample allocation not given. Collection of samples fell on day 63 after the first vaccine or placebo injection. The starting material was peripheral blood, obtained in a trial of Ad26.COV2.S vaccine versus placebo. The receptors originated from a person aged 18-60 years who received the Ad26.COV2.S COVID-19 vaccine or a placebo.

The gene calls are TRBV5-1 and TRBJ2-7, with 10 bases fitting TRBD2. After removal of 4 bases from V and 6 bases from J, the junction contained 4 bases not matched to a gene. In germline, CDR1 is SGHRS, CDR2 YFSETQ. The CDR3 runs 13 residues. CDR3: CASSLAGVGEQYF. The CDR3 region has the DNA TGCGCCAGCAGCCTAGCGGGAGTGGGCGAGCAGTACTTC.

The J gene is TRBJ1-2, the V gene TRBV7-3; a possible D gene is TRBD1 (5 bases). The germline V and J ends were trimmed by 2 bases and 4 bases, with 11 bases remaining between them. CDR1 and CDR2 from the germline V gene are SGHTA and FQGTGA. The length of the CDR3 is 14 residues. Here the CDR3 reads CASSLYGGGYGYTF. DNA of the CDR3: TGTGCCAGCAGCTTATACGGGGGAGGCTATGGCTACACCTTC.

The chain employs TRBV29-1 and TRBJ2-5, with D unresolved. Deletions cut 5 bases from V and 1 base from J, with 14 bases between. The CDR3 is 14 amino acids. Germline values: CDR1 SQVTM, CDR2 ANQGSEA. CDR3 protein: CSVIDNRLQETQYF. The DNA of the CDR3 is TGCAGCGTTATAGACAACCGACTCCAAGAGACCCAGTACTTC.

V gene TRBV5-6 combines with J gene TRBJ1-4; 9 bases agree with TRBD1. Trimming cost V 3 bases and J 2 bases; bases outside gene matches: 5. Germline CDR1 SGHDT, CDR2 YYEEEE. This CDR3 has 16 amino acids. This CDR3 is CASSSLGTGTNEKLFF. As DNA, the CDR3 is TGTGCCAGCAGCTCCCTGGGGACAGGGACTAATGAAAAACTGTTTTTT.

This chain links TRBV28 with TRBJ1-2, with 8 bases identical to TRBD1. Germline loops: CDR1 MDHEN, CDR2 SYDVKM. Trimming took 6 bases from V and 4 from J; bases not matched to a gene: 7. The CDR3 runs to 14 residues. The CDR3 region is CASRPTGDGYGYTF. The CDR3 nucleotides are TGTGCCAGCAGACCGACAGGGGACGGCTATGGCTACACCTTC.

The gene calls are TRBV9 and TRBJ2-1; D tentatively reads TRBD1 or TRBD2 (6 bases each). This CDR3 contains 17 residues. The V end was cut by 0 bases, the J end by 8 bases, with 21 bases between. Germline-derived CDR1 and CDR2 are SGDLS and YYNGEE. CDR3 residues: CASSVGGAGRPGDEQFF. The CDR3 region has the DNA TGTGCCAGCAGCGTAGGAGGGGCGGGGCGGCCAGGGGATGAGCAGTTCTTC.

The chain combines TRBV10-3 with TRBJ2-7; D gene uncertain. CDR3 length equals 14 residues. Germline CDR1 reads ENHRY; CDR2 reads SYGVKD. V was cut by 10 bases and J by 0 bases, with 16 bases left in between. For the CDR3, the DNA is TGTGCCACTATGGAGACGAACCCCTCCTACGAGCAGTACTTC. Amino acids: CATMETNPSYEQYF.

The genes are TRBV5-1 and TRBJ2-3, with TRBD2 matching over 8 bases. Germline CDR1 is SGHRS and CDR2 is YFSETQ. The CDR3 consists of 18 residues. Trimming cost V 2 bases and J 0 bases; bases outside gene matches: 11. The CDR3 DNA reads as TGCGCCAGCAGCTTTGCGGGGGGACTCGCGGCTAGCACAGATACGCAGTATTTT. Translating gives CASSFAGGLAASTDTQYF.

The gene calls are TRBV5-1 and TRBJ2-3; 9 bases are a match to TRBD2. Unmatched junction bases numbered 7, after V lost 0 bases and J lost 5 bases. The CDR3 extends over 16 amino acids. CDR1 and CDR2 from the germline V gene are SGHRS and YFSETQ. CDR3 sequence (DNA): TGCGCCAGCAGCTTGGCCGGTCTAGCGGGACAAGATACGCAGTATTTT. It encodes CASSLAGLAGQDTQYF.

Worth noting for this clone: This specimen includes other DNA sequences encoding the same CDR3. The rearrangement joins TRBV30 to TRBJ1-1; a possible D gene is TRBD1 (5 bases). V dropped 3 bases and J dropped 1 base, with 6 bases sitting between them. Per germline, CDR1 GTSNPN and CDR2 SVGIG (reference sequence). The CDR3 extends over 12 amino acids. The CDR3, as DNA: TGTGCCTGGAGCGGGGGGAACACTGAAGCTTTCTTT. Encoded protein: CAWSGGNTEAFF.

The V and J genes are TRBV6-1 and TRBJ2-7; 11 bases are a match to TRBD2. The CDR3 totals 17 residues. The V gene's germline CDR1 is MNHNS and CDR2 SASEGT. The ends lost 2 bases at V and 2 bases at J; junction bases unmatched: 8. The CDR3 region is CASSEHLAGGTPYEQYF. The CDR3 DNA reads as TGTGCCAGCAGTGAACACCTAGCGGGGGGTACGCCCTACGAGCAGTACTTC.

The chain links TRBV4-3 to TRBJ1-2; 7 bases map to TRBD1. Trimming took 3 bases from V and 2 from J; bases not matched to a gene: 12. This CDR3 is 17 amino acids long. The germline V gene encodes CDR1 LGHNA and CDR2 YSLEER. The CDR3: CASSHEYDRAKNYGYTF. The CDR3 DNA reads TGCGCCAGCAGCCATGAATACGACAGGGCCAAGAACTATGGCTACACCTTC.

J is TRBJ2-1 and V is TRBV30; D might be TRBD1 (6 bases). The CDR3 runs to 15 residues. Germline CDR1 GTSNPN, CDR2 SVGIG (reference sequence). V lost 4 bases and J 0 bases, leaving 13 bases between the germline ends. In nucleotides, the CDR3 is TGTGCCTGGAAGCTCGGACAGAGCTCCTACAATGAGCAGTTCTTC. Amino acid sequence: CAWKLGQSSYNEQFF.

The chain's CDR3 is CATSGGRSSYNEQFF. The CDR3 coding sequence is TGTGCCACCAGTGGTGGAAGGAGCTCCTACAATGAGCAGTTCTTC. The chain uses TRBV24-1 and TRBJ2-1, with D uncertain. The CDR3 is made up of 15 amino acids. The germline gives CDR1 KGHDR, CDR2 SFDVKD. The V end lost 5 bases, the J end lost 0 bases, and 10 bases lay between the germline ends.

This clone was seen only a few times. The chain uses TRBV10-2 and TRBJ2-7; a possible D gene is TRBD1 (6 bases). The CDR3 spans 13 residues. CDR1 WSHSY and CDR2 SAAADI come from the germline V gene. The ends were cut back, 7 bases at V and 5 bases at J, with 15 bases in the middle. CDR3 sequence reads: CASMGHGNDEQYF. CDR3 coding DNA: TGCGCCAGCATGGGACATGGTAACGACGAGCAGTACTTC.

The chain combines TRBV6-2 or TRBV6-3 with TRBJ2-7; TRBD1 matches 9 bases. Germline V gene sequence: CDR1 MNHEY, CDR2 SVGEGT. This CDR3 is built from 17 residues. Trimming took 0 bases from V and 3 from J; bases not matched to a gene: 9. The CDR3 nucleotides read TGTGCCAGCAGTTACTCGATAAATCGGACAGGGGTCTACGAGCAGTACTTC. Protein product: CASSYSINRTGVYEQYF.

The chain is built from TRBV6-2 or TRBV6-3 and TRBJ2-7, with D uncertain. The V end was cut by 0 bases, the J end by 4 bases, with 7 bases between. CDR1 and CDR2 (germline): MNHEY, SVGEGT. CDR3 length: 13 residues. The DNA for the CDR3 is TGTGCCAGCAGTTACTCGGGCGCATACGAGCAGTACTTC. It yields the protein CASSYSGAYEQYF.

V and J are TRBV7-9 and TRBJ1-6, with a weak D call TRBD1 (5 bases). V was pared by 1 base and J by 10 bases, with 14 bases between. CDR3 length: 15 amino acids. The germline V gene has CDR1 SEHNR and CDR2 FQNEAQ (reference sequence). The CDR3 coding sequence is TGTGCCAGCAGCTTAGTAAGGCAGGGCGACTCACCCCTCCACTTT. It is translated as CASSLVRQGDSPLHF.

This sequence joins TRBV20-1 and TRBJ1-6; no definite D call. Germline lookup yields CDR1 DFQATT and CDR2 SNEGSKA (reference sequence). Trimming removed 3 bases from V and 7 bases from J, with 16 bases in between. The CDR3 is 15 residues long. This CDR3 reads CSASSFRTENSPLHF. The CDR3 DNA reads TGCAGTGCTAGTTCTTTTAGGACGGAAAATTCACCCCTCCACTTT.

The chain is built from TRBV28 and TRBJ2-3; perhaps TRBD2 as D (6 bases). Trimming pared 3 bases from V and 0 bases from J, leaving 13 bases between. The CDR3 is made up of 16 amino acids. CDR1 and CDR2 (germline): MDHEN, SYDVKM. The CDR3 loop is CASSFGGGKSTDTQYF. The CDR3 nucleotides read TGTGCCAGCAGTTTCGGTGGCGGGAAAAGCACAGATACGCAGTATTTT.

This chain connects TRBV5-1 to TRBJ2-1; D possibly uses TRBD1 or TRBD2 (5 bases each). Germline values: CDR1 SGHRS, CDR2 YFSETQ. The CDR3 consists of 13 residues. V was cut by 4 bases and J by 10 bases, with 15 bases left in between. The CDR3 loop reads CASSTIGGPEQFF. In DNA, the CDR3 is TGCGCCAGCAGCACAATTGGGGGACCCGAGCAGTTCTTC.

The chain carries TRBV29-1 and TRBJ2-2; the D is unclear. This CDR3 region has 13 residues. Trimming removed 4 bases from V and 8 bases from J, with 14 bases in between. Germline CDR1 SQVTM, CDR2 ANQGSEA. The CDR3 DNA reads as TGCAGCGTTGGACCAAGGGATAGAGGGGAGCTGTTTTTT. Translated, it gives CSVGPRDRGELFF.

This rearrangement joins TRBV7-2 to TRBJ1-5; no firm D call. V was clipped by 4 bases and J by 2 bases, with 9 bases between them. The CDR3 is 14 residues long. Germline CDR1 SGHTA, CDR2 FQGNSA. CDR3 nucleotide sequence: TGTGCCAGCAGCTCCGGTAGCGGCAATCAGCCCCAGCATTTT. Residues: CASSSGSGNQPQHF.

The rearrangement joins TRBV4-1 to TRBJ2-3; TRBD1 agrees at 7 bases. With V trimmed by 2 bases and J by 2 bases, 10 bases remained unmatched. This CDR3 spans 17 amino acids. Germline assignment: CDR1 MGHRA and CDR2 YSYEKL. The CDR3 here is CASSQTGAQRNTDTQYF. The CDR3 bases are TGCGCCAGCAGCCAAACAGGGGCGCAAAGAAACACAGATACGCAGTATTTT.

This clone was seen only once. The chain employs TRBV7-8 and TRBJ2-7, with D possibly matching TRBD2 (5 bases). The germline gives CDR1 SGHVS, CDR2 FQNEAQ. The CDR3 totals 15 residues. The germline V and J ends were trimmed by 0 bases and 0 bases, with 9 bases remaining between them. CDR3 protein: CASSLASDYSYEQYF. The CDR3 DNA follows: TGTGCCAGCAGCTTAGCTTCCGACTACTCCTACGAGCAGTACTTC.